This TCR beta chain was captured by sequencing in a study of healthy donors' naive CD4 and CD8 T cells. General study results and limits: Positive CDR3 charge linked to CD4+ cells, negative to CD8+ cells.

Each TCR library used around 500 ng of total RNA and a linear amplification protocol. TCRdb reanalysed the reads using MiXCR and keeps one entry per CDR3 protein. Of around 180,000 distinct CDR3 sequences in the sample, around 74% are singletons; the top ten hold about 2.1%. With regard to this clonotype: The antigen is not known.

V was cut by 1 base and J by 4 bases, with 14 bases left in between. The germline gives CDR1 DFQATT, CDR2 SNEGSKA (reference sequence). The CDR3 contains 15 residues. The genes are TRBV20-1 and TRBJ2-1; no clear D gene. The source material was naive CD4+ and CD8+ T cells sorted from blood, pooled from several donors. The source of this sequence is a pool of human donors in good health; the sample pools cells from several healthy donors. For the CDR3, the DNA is TGCAGTGCTAGAGTCGACCGGATCATATACAATGAGCAGTTCTTC. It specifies CSARVDRIIYNEQFF.